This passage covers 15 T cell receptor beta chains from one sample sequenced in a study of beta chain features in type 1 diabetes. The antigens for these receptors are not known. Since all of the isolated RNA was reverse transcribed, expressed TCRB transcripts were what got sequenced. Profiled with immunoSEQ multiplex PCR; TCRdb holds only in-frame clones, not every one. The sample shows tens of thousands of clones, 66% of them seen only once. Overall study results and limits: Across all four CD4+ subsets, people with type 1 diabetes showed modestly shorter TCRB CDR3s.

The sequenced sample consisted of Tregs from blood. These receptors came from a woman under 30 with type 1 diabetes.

The CDR3 reads CAISGRDAGDYGYTF. CDR3 sequence (DNA): TGTGCCATCAGTGGGAGGGACGCCGGAGACTATGGCTACACCTTC. The gene calls are TRBV10-3 and TRBJ1-2; the D gene is possibly TRBD1 (5 bases). V dropped 4 bases and J dropped 3 bases, with 15 bases sitting between them. The CDR3 extends over 15 amino acids. CDR1 is ENHRY and CDR2 is SYGVKD in the germline V gene.

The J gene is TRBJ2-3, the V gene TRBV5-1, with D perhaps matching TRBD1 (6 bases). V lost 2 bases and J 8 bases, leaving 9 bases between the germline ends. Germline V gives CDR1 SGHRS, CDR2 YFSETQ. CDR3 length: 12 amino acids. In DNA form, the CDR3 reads TGCGCCAGCAGCTTTGACAGGACTACGCAGTATTTT. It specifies CASSFDRTTQYF.

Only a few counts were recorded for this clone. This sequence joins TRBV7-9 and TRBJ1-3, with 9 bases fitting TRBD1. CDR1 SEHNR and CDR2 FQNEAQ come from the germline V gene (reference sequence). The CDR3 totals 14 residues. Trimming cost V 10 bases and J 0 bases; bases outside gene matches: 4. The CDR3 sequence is CAIPDRGSGNTIYF. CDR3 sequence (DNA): TGTGCCATCCCGGACAGGGGCTCTGGAAACACCATATATTTT.

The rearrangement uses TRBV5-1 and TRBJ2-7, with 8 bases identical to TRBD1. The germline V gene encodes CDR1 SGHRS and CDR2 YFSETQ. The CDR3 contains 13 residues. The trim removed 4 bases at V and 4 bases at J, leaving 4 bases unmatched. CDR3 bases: TGCGCCAGCAGCGCGACAGGGGTATACGAGCAGTACTTC. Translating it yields CASSATGVYEQYF.

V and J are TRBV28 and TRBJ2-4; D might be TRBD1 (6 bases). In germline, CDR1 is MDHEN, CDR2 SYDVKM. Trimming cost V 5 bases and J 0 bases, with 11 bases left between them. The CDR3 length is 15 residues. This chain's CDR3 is CASSRAGVAKNIQYF. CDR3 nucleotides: TGTGCCAGCAGTCGAGCAGGGGTAGCCAAAAACATTCAGTACTTC.

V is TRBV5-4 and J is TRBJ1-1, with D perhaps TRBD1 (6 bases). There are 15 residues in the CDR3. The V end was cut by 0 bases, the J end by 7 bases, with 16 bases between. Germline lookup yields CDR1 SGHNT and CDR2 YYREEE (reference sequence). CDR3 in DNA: TGTGCCAGCAGCTTGGGGGCCCATTCGACAGGTGAAGCTTTCTTT. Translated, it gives CASSLGAHSTGEAFF.

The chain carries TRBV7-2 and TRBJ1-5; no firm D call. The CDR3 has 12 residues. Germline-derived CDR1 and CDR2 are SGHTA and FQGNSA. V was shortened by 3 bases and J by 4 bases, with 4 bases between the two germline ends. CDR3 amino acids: CASSFPNQPQHF. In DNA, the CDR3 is TGTGCCAGCAGCTTCCCAAATCAGCCCCAGCATTTT.

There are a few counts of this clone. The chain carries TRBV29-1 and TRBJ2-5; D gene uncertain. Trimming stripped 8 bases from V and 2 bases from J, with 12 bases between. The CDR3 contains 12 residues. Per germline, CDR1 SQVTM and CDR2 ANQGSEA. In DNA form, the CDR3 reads TGCAGCCCCCTAGATCAACAAGAGACCCAGTACTTC. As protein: CSPLDQQETQYF.

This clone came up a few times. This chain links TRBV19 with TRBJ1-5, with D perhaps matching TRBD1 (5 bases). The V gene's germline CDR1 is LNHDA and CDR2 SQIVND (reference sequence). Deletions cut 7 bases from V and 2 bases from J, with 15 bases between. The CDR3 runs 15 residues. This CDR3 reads CASTQFGAGNQPQHF. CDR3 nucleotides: TGTGCCAGTACACAATTTGGGGCTGGCAATCAGCCCCAGCATTTT.

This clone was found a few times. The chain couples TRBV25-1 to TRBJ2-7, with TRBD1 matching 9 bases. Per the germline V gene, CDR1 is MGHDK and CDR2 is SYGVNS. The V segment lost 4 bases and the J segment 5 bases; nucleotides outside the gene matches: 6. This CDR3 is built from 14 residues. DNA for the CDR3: TGTGCCAGCAGTGGACTGACAGGGGGTAACGAGCAGTACTTC. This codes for CASSGLTGGNEQYF.

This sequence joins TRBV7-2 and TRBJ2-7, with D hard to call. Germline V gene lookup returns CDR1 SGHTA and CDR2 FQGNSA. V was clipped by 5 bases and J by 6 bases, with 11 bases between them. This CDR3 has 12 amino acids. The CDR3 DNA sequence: TGTGCCAGCAGCCCTACCTCCCGCGAGCAGTACTTC. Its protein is CASSPTSREQYF.

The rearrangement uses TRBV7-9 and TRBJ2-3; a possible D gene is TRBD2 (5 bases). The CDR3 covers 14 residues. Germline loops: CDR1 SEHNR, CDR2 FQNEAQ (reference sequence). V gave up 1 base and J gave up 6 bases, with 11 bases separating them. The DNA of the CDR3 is TGTGCCAGCAGCTTAGAAGCTAGCTTGGATACGCAGTATTTT. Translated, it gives CASSLEASLDTQYF.

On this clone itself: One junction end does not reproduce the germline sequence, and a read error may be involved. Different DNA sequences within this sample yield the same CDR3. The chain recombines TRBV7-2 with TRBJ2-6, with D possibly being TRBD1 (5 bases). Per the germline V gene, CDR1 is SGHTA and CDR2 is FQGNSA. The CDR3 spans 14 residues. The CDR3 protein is CASSSRQSPWVLTF. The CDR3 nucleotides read TGCGCCAGCAGCTCCCGACAGAGCCCATGGGTCCTGACTTTC.

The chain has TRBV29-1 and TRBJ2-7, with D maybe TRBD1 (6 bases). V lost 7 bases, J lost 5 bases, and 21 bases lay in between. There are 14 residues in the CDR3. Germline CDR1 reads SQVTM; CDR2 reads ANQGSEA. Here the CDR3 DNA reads TGCAGCGCGTCCCTTGAATTGGGGGCGAACGAGCAGTACTTC. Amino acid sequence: CSASLELGANEQYF.

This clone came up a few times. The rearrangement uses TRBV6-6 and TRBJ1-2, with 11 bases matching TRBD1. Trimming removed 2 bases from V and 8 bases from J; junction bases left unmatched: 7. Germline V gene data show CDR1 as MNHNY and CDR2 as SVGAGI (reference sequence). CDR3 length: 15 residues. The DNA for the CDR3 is TGTGCCAGCAGTTACATAGGACAGGGGGCAGGAGGCTACACCTTC. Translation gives CASSYIGQGAGGYTF.